This T cell receptor (beta chain) was recorded in a study of blood T cells in healthy people across ages (dated by TCRdb to the mid-2010s). As for the study more broadly: In model experiments, template switching captured about one uniquely barcoded TCR beta cDNA molecule for every two T cells. To avoid experimental bias, donors of different ages were randomly spread across the sequencing lanes. The study measured age-related changes in TCR beta repertoire diversity using deep sequencing normalized with unique cDNA molecular identifiers. The donors were split into four age groups: young (average roughly 15 years), middle-aged (roughly 40), aged (about 62) and long-lived (over 75). Using the same blood draw, the study looked at two additional independent replicas of 1 million unique cDNA reads for two donors, one aged 18 to 29 and the other aged 80 or older.

Donors were a few dozen systemically healthy Caucasian individuals from Russia aged about 6 to 100 years. Ten milliliters of peripheral blood were drawn from each donor into EDTA-treated Vacutainer tubes. PBMCs were isolated by Ficoll-Paque density-gradient centrifugation, with at least 6 million obtained per sample. Total RNA, at least 6 micrograms per sample, was extracted from PBMCs with Trizol reagent. The percentages of naive CD45RAhigh/CD27high T cells were determined by flow cytometry on a PBMC aliquot from every donor. Remarks on this clonotype: What antigen it recognizes has not been identified. It has no much larger one-base neighbor in the sample; base qualities were not kept.

Libraries were made using 5' RACE. The sample was run on an Illumina HiSeq 2500. A second roughly 7 to 11 cycle PCR used a sample-barcoded 5' primer and a J-beta primer mix. A template-switch 5' adaptor carrying 12 random nucleotides introduced a unique molecular identifier onto each TCR beta cDNA molecule. At least 3 million CDR3-containing paired-end reads were obtained from each sample. First-strand cDNA was synthesized from all RNA with the Mint cDNA synthesis kit, primed by a TRBC-specific oligonucleotide. Following uracil-DNA glycosylase treatment, all cDNA underwent a first 18-cycle PCR with the universal primers M1SS and BC2_uni_R. From the authors' description of their analysis: Normalization of each sample was performed by random selection of 1 million high-quality reads, each carrying a distinct molecular identifier. Instead of being binned into consensus sequences, reads that shared molecular identifiers were thrown out. CDR3 identification, clonotype clustering and error correction used MiTCR with a Q25 quality threshold and the strictest error-elimination algorithm. A nonparametric unseen species model using Euler transformation provided a lower-bound estimate of total TCR beta diversity. TCRdb reanalyzed the raw reads on its own, using fastp at Q25 for trimming and MiXCR for clone calling, and kept in-frame beta chains. Each entry merges the rows of one CDR3 protein and shows their most common DNA and genes. TCRdb's processing, not the authors' own work, is the source of the V and J calls. In all, the sample holds 650,000 to 1,000,000 distinct CDR3 sequences, and roughly 35% of those were seen once. The leading ten clones occupy about an eighth of the sample.

The CDR3 runs 15 amino acids, cysteine and phenylalanine included. Only CDR3 DNA remains: 45 bases, in frame from the first base. What the authors observed across the whole study: As age increased, observed TCR beta diversity per million T cells dropped in a roughly linear way, and a significant reduction was already evident by age roughly 40. A strong correlation was found between observed TCR beta diversity and the percentage of naive T cells measured by flow cytometry. Conclusive comparison of naive and antigen-experienced compartments was prevented by the profiling of bulk unsorted PBMCs. Estimates of total diversity based on one million sequenced T cells were considered lower bounds and underestimates. The CMV infection status of donors was not known, potentially confounding age-related changes in expanded clonotypes. The long-lived group showed more naive CD4+ T cells, fewer expanded clones and increased TCR diversity than the aged group, suggesting age selection.

The sample taken for sequencing was blood. The clonotype comes from a young man in good health. Here the chain combines TRBV12-3 or TRBV12-4 and TRBJ2-1; 7 junctional bases match TRBD1. The tail of the sequence fits TRBJ2-7 better, so the J call may be wrong. At the DNA level, the sequence is TGTGCCAGCAGTACACAGGGGATCAACTACAATGAGCAGTACTTC. Translated, it reads CASSTQGINYNEQYF.